Listed here are 14 T cell receptor beta chains from one sample, sequenced in a study of radiotherapy plus CTLA-4 blockade in lung cancer. Sequencing was performed with immunoSEQ multiplex PCR; in TCRdb, only in-frame clones are kept and a portion is missing. Among about 98,000 clones, roughly 80% were seen once, and the ten largest hold roughly 3.5%. Here the sequenced sample was peripheral blood, taken from a patient treated with radiotherapy plus ipilimumab. These TCRs come from a human donor with non-small cell lung cancer who had a partial response to radiotherapy plus ipilimumab.

In its sample, this clone was seen a few times. The V gene is TRBV30, the J gene TRBJ1-1; D might be TRBD1 (5 bases). The CDR3 is 11 amino acids. Trimming took 0 bases from V and 7 from J, leaving 6 bases between them. Per the germline V gene, CDR1 is GTSNPN and CDR2 is SVGIG (reference sequence). The CDR3 DNA sequence: TGTGCCTGGAGTGTTGACAGTGAAGCTTTCTTT. Translated, it gives CAWSVDSEAFF.

The V call is TRBV11-2, the J call TRBJ2-1, with 10 nucleotides matching TRBD1. Germline CDR1 reads SGHAT; CDR2 reads FQNNGV. Trimming took 3 bases from V and 5 from J; bases not matched to a gene: 7. The CDR3 is made up of 16 amino acids. CDR3 region: CASSFDRTGGNNEQFF. The CDR3 DNA sequence: TGTGCCAGCAGCTTCGATCGGACAGGGGGGAACAATGAGCAGTTCTTC. Variable domain in full (rest from reference TRBV11-2 and TRBJ2-1): EAGVAQSPRYKIIEKRQSVAFWCNPISGHATLYWYQQILGQGPKLLIQFQNNGVVDDSQLPKDRFSAERLKGVDSTLKIQPAKLEDSAVYLCASSFDRTGGNNEQFFGPGTRLTVL.

The V call is TRBV7-9, the J call TRBJ2-2; 8 bases are shared with TRBD2. CDR1 is SEHNR, CDR2 FQNEAQ, per germline (reference sequence). CDR3 length equals 18 residues. Unmatched junction bases numbered 9, after V lost 3 bases and J lost 0 bases. The CDR3 spells CASSFSVLREANTGELFF. DNA of the CDR3: TGTGCCAGCAGCTTTTCAGTTCTGCGGGAGGCGAACACCGGGGAGCTGTTTTTT.

This chain uses TRBV28 with TRBJ2-1; 9 nucleotides agree with TRBD2. The V and J ends lost 6 bases and 7 bases, in that order; junction bases with no gene match: 10. This CDR3 comprises 15 residues. The germline gives CDR1 MDHEN, CDR2 SYDVKM. CDR3 in DNA: TGTGCCAGCAGCCTGGGTGGCGGGAGGGGGAATGAGCAGTTCTTC. It yields the protein CASSLGGGRGNEQFF.

This clone appeared a single time. The chain couples TRBV7-2 to TRBJ2-2, with D tentatively TRBD2 (5 bases). Germline CDR1 and CDR2: SGHTA and FQGNSA. CDR3 size: 14 residues. The V and J ends lost 1 base and 7 bases respectively, with 10 bases between them. The CDR3 sequence: CASSLGHAGGELFF. In DNA, the CDR3 is TGTGCCAGCAGCTTAGGACACGCGGGCGGGGAGCTGTTTTTT.

The V gene is TRBV6-6, the J gene TRBJ1-3; unclear D gene. CDR3 length: 15 amino acids. CDR1 is MNHNY, CDR2 SVGAGI, per germline (reference sequence). The V end was cut by 3 bases, the J end by 8 bases, with 17 bases between. CDR3 coding DNA: TGTGCCAGCAGTTATTCCAACAGTTTATCGGACACCATATATTTT. Its translation: CASSYSNSLSDTIYF.

V and J are TRBV19 and TRBJ2-2; possibly TRBD1 for D (6 bases). The length of the CDR3 is 15 residues. Between the trimmed V and J ends, which lost 3 bases and 2 bases, there was a span of 10 bases. The V gene's germline CDR1 is LNHDA and CDR2 SQIVND (reference sequence). CDR3 in amino acids: CASSMDSANTGELFF. For the CDR3, the DNA is TGTGCCAGTAGTATGGACAGCGCAAACACCGGGGAGCTGTTTTTT.

The chain uses TRBV28 and TRBJ1-2; 8 bases line up with TRBD1. The CDR3 is 13 residues long. CDR1 is MDHEN and CDR2 is SYDVKM in the germline V gene. With 6 bases clipped from V and 7 bases from J, the junction kept 7 bases outside the gene matches. CDR3 amino acids: CASSTSGGSGYTF. The CDR3 DNA follows: TGTGCCAGCAGCACTTCAGGGGGCTCTGGCTACACCTTC.

This clone has only one observation. The J gene is TRBJ2-3, the V gene TRBV5-1; 12 bases line up with TRBD2. V was pared by 0 bases and J by 5 bases, with 4 bases of the junction left unmatched. The CDR3 totals 16 residues. Germline CDR1 SGHRS, CDR2 YFSETQ. CDR3 region: CASSLGSSGRGDTQYF. CDR3 bases: TGCGCCAGCAGCTTGGGATCTAGCGGGAGGGGAGATACGCAGTATTTT. Using reference TRBV5-1 and TRBJ2-3 for the parts outside the CDR3, the full variable domain is KAGVTQTPRYLIKTRGQQVTLSCSPISGHRSVSWYQQTPGQGLQFLFEYFSETQRNKGNFPGRFSGRQFSNSRSEMNVSTLELGDSALYLCASSLGSSGRGDTQYFGPGTRLTVL.

J is TRBJ1-2 and V is TRBV7-2; 9 bases agree with TRBD1. V was clipped by 5 bases and J by 4 bases; unmatched bases: 8. Germline V gene data show CDR1 as SGHTA and CDR2 as FQGNSA. The CDR3 is 15 amino acids. The CDR3 sequence: CASSADRGSSYGYTF. CDR3 nucleotide sequence: TGTGCCAGCAGCGCCGACAGGGGGTCTAGCTATGGCTACACCTTC.

This clone was seen more than once but under ten times. The chain recombines TRBV27 with TRBJ2-5; TRBD2 agrees at 11 bases. CDR1 and CDR2 from the germline V gene are MNHEY and SMNVEV (reference sequence). V trimming: 6 bases; J trimming: 3 bases; junction bases outside the gene matches: 9. The CDR3 length is 16 residues. This chain's CDR3 is CASRLYLTSGKETQYF. For the CDR3, the DNA is TGTGCCAGCAGGCTGTACCTGACTAGCGGGAAAGAGACCCAGTACTTC.

This clone was seen more than once but under ten times. DNA for the CDR3: TGTGCCAGCACGGACAGGGGGAACACCGGGGAGCTGTTTTTT. Encoded protein: CASTDRGNTGELFF. The chain has TRBV19 and TRBJ2-2; 9 bases line up with TRBD1. V lost 9 bases to trimming and J lost 1 base; unmatched junction nucleotides: 3. Germline assignment: CDR1 LNHDA and CDR2 SQIVND (reference sequence). The CDR3 is 14 residues long. The full variable domain, its missing parts supplied by reference TRBV19 and TRBJ2-2, is DGGITQSPKYLFRKEGQNVTLSCEQNLNHDAMYWYRQDPGQGLRLIYYSQIVNDFQKGDIAEGYSVSREKKESFPLTVTSAQKNPTAFYLCASTDRGNTGELFFGEGSRLTVL.

This clone was observed a handful of times. The chain links TRBV6-1 to TRBJ2-2; tentative D call: TRBD1 (6 bases). This CDR3 region has 15 residues. V was clipped by 2 bases and J by 6 bases, with 13 bases between them. Germline V gene lookup returns CDR1 MNHNS and CDR2 SASEGT. DNA of the CDR3: TGTGCCAGCAGTGAAAGGCAGGGGTTTGCCGGGGAGCTGTTTTTT. Amino acid sequence: CASSERQGFAGELFF.

The rearrangement links TRBV6-5 to TRBJ2-2, with 14 bases identical to TRBD2. Germline V gene lookup returns CDR1 MNHEY and CDR2 SVGAGI. The CDR3 spans 15 residues. Germline trimming cut 7 bases from V and 8 bases from J; bases unmatched to any gene: 6. The CDR3 coding sequence is TGTGCCAGCATTCCGGGGACTAGCGGGAGAGGGGAGCTGTTTTTT. Translating gives CASIPGTSGRGELFF.